This T cell receptor (beta chain) was recovered during a study of blood T cell repertoires in COVID-19. The CDR3 is 14 amino acids. V lost 2 bases to trimming and J lost 5 bases, with 12 bases between them. Germline V gene lookup returns CDR1 SGHTA and CDR2 FQGNSA. Profiling relied on immunoSEQ multiplex PCR, and the TCRdb table lists in-frame clones only, not all of them. The sample contains around 120,000 clones, around four fifths of which appear only once. The receptor was derived from an elderly man with active or convalescent COVID-19. Sequencing input: peripheral blood. The J gene is TRBJ2-5, the V gene TRBV7-2; maybe TRBD1 (5 bases). In DNA form, the CDR3 reads TGTGCCAGCAGCTTATTCCAGGGAAGTGAGACCCAGTACTTC. Encoded protein: CASSLFQGSETQYF.